This entry concerns a single T cell receptor (beta chain). Authors' methods: For nucleated cells, counts were estimated from reference gene primer amplification. Here immunoSEQ multiplex PCR was the method, and the copy in TCRdb shows in-frame clones only, minus some. Clone size and the V and J calls come from that table; the DNA yielded D and trimming. The table shows approximately 260,000 clones, with roughly 80% occurring only once. These data belong to a study of blood T cell repertoires in COVID-19. Study as a whole: PBMCs, B-cell-depleted T cells, or T cells provided the cDNA or gDNA that made up the material.

V trimming: 4 bases; J trimming: 4 bases; junction bases outside the gene matches: 3. Germline assignment: CDR1 ENHRY and CDR2 SYGVKD. This CDR3 has 14 residues. Sequenced material: peripheral blood. The receptor was derived from an elderly woman with acute or convalescent COVID-19. This chain uses TRBV10-3 with TRBJ2-5; 10 bases line up with TRBD2. In DNA, the CDR3 is TGTGCCATCAGTGGTGGGACTAGCGTAGAGACCCAGTACTTC. The encoded protein is CAISGGTSVETQYF.